This TCR beta chain comes out of a study of blood T cell repertoires in COVID-19. Study information: Specimens from acute and convalescent COVID-19 originated in the United States, Italy and Spain. PBMCs, B-cell-depleted T cells, or T cells provided the cDNA or gDNA that made up the material.

Germline-derived CDR1 and CDR2 are LNHDA and SQIVND (reference sequence). This CDR3 spans 14 amino acids. V gave up 6 bases and J gave up 2 bases, with 13 bases separating them. Clones were sequenced by immunoSEQ multiplex PCR, and TCRdb holds only the in-frame ones, with some missing. Among roughly 66,000 clones listed, about 91% were seen once. The sequenced material came from peripheral blood. V and J are TRBV19 and TRBJ1-2; possible D gene TRBD1, 5 bases. This sequence originates from a human donor in a cohort sampled during active COVID-19. In DNA, the CDR3 is TGTGCCAGTAGCCGCCAGGGTCCAAACTATGGCTACACCTTC. The encoded protein is CASSRQGPNYGYTF.